The 26 T cell receptor beta chains below were found in one sample sequenced in a study of blood T cell repertoires in COVID-19. Some clones are missing from TCRdb's copy, which holds only in-frame ones; the method was immunoSEQ multiplex PCR. There are roughly 56,000 clones in the sample; 65% to 90% occur only once, and more than 8.5% lies in the top ten. Material: peripheral blood. The source is a human donor in a cohort sampled during active COVID-19.

The chain uses TRBV27 and TRBJ1-1; D might be TRBD1 (6 bases). The V end lost 5 bases, the J end lost 5 bases, and 15 bases lay between the germline ends. The CDR3 extends over 14 amino acids. CDR1 and CDR2 from the germline V gene are MNHEY and SMNVEV (reference sequence). The CDR3 DNA follows: TGTGCCAGCAGTACAATTACAGGGTGGACTGAAGCTTTCTTT. This translates into CASSTITGWTEAFF.

The V and J genes are TRBV18 and TRBJ2-7, with 7 nucleotides matching TRBD1. V lost 6 bases and J lost 0; bases outside the gene matches: 5. CDR3 length: 14 amino acids. Germline V gives CDR1 KGHSH, CDR2 LQKENI. The CDR3 protein is CASSRDRDSYEQYF. CDR3 coding DNA: TGTGCCAGCTCCCGGGACAGAGACTCCTACGAGCAGTACTTC.

CDR3 nucleotide sequence: TGTGCCAGCAGGCCTCCGGGACTAGCGGCAGATACGCAGTATTTT. Amino acid sequence: CASRPPGLAADTQYF. The chain links TRBV28 to TRBJ2-3, with 11 bases identical to TRBD2. V lost 6 bases to trimming and J lost 4 bases; unmatched junction nucleotides: 6. The CDR3 extends over 15 amino acids. Germline assignment: CDR1 MDHEN and CDR2 SYDVKM.

The chain links TRBV18 to TRBJ1-2; 7 bases line up with TRBD1. This CDR3 has 16 residues. Per germline, CDR1 KGHSH and CDR2 LQKENI. Germline trimming cut 1 base from V and 8 bases from J; bases unmatched to any gene: 13. CDR3 nucleotide sequence: TGTGCCAGCTCACCACTGGAGACAGGGATGTCTGGCGGCTACACCTTC. Protein product: CASSPLETGMSGGYTF.

This clone was recorded a few times. The chain joins TRBV28 to TRBJ2-7; the D gene is possibly TRBD1 (5 bases). This CDR3 region has 18 residues. Germline CDR1 is MDHEN and CDR2 is SYDVKM. The V and J ends lost 3 bases and 7 bases respectively, with 28 bases between them. CDR3 region: CASSFSPGIGSSLSEQYF. CDR3 DNA sequence: TGTGCCAGCAGTTTTTCTCCAGGGATAGGTTCATCCCTCTCGGAGCAGTACTTC. Full variable domain (remainder filled in from reference TRBV28 and TRBJ2-7): DVKVTQSSRYLVKRTGEKVFLECVQDMDHENMFWYRQDPGLGLRLIYFSYDVKMKEKGDIPEGYSVSREKKERFSLILESASTNQTSMYLCASSFSPGIGSSLSEQYFGPGTRLTVT.

This rearrangement joins TRBV19 to TRBJ1-3, with TRBD1 as a possible D gene (6 bases). The CDR3 runs to 15 residues. Germline V gene sequence: CDR1 LNHDA, CDR2 SQIVND (reference sequence). V was pared by 5 bases and J by 2 bases, with 13 bases between. The CDR3 DNA sequence: TGTGCCAGTAGTCGGCGAGGGGGTACTGGAAACACCATATATTTT. It encodes CASSRRGGTGNTIYF.

The chain has TRBV9 and TRBJ2-3, with a possible D match to TRBD2 (6 bases). The CDR3 length is 15 residues. V was cut by 0 bases and J by 6 bases, with 14 bases left in between. The germline CDR1 and CDR2 sequences are SGDLS and YYNGEE. The CDR3 spells CASSVATAGTDTQYF. The CDR3, as DNA: TGTGCCAGCAGCGTAGCTACGGCAGGGACTGATACGCAGTATTTT.

The chain is built from TRBV3-1 (or the pseudogene TRBV3-2) and TRBJ2-1, with 15 positions matching TRBD2. The CDR3 is 19 amino acids. The V gene's germline CDR1 is LGHDT and CDR2 YNNKEL (reference sequence). The V and J ends lost 1 base and 2 bases, in that order; junction bases with no gene match: 6. CDR3 coding DNA: TGTGCCAGCAGCCAAGGACGGACTAGCGGGAGGGTAGCCTACAATGAGCAGTTCTTC. Protein sequence: CASSQGRTSGRVAYNEQFF.

The rearrangement links TRBV4-3 to TRBJ1-1; 7 positions match TRBD1. Losses at the gene ends were 1 base for V and 4 bases for J; bases not matched to a gene: 15. The CDR3 loop spans 18 amino acids. In germline, CDR1 is LGHNA, CDR2 YSLEER. The CDR3 DNA sequence: TGCGCCAGCAGCCAAGGCTTCGACTGGACAGGAAGGGGCACTGAAGCTTTCTTT. As protein: CASSQGFDWTGRGTEAFF.

This chain joins TRBV5-4 and TRBJ2-7, with a tentative D call TRBD1 (6 bases). The ends were cut back, 0 bases at V and 0 bases at J, with 10 bases in the middle. Looked up from germline, CDR1 is SGHNT and CDR2 is YYREEE (reference sequence). This CDR3 spans 15 amino acids. CDR3 residues: CASSLAPGDSYEQYF. CDR3 nucleotides: TGTGCCAGCAGCTTGGCCCCAGGGGACTCCTACGAGCAGTACTTC.

The gene calls are TRBV5-1 and TRBJ1-4, with no clear D. CDR1 is SGHRS, CDR2 YFSETQ, per germline. Deletions cut 1 base from V and 0 bases from J, with 4 bases between. This CDR3 comprises 14 residues. The CDR3 DNA follows: TGCGCCAGCAGCTTGACAGCAACTAATGAAAAACTGTTTTTT. Amino acid sequence: CASSLTATNEKLFF.

V usage is TRBV18 and J usage is TRBJ2-2; TRBD1 matches 9 bases. V was clipped by 3 bases and J by 3 bases; unmatched bases: 8. This CDR3 comprises 17 residues. Per the germline V gene, CDR1 is KGHSH and CDR2 is LQKENI. The CDR3 is CASSPLLQGADTGELFF. As DNA, the CDR3 is TGTGCCAGCTCACCCCTTCTACAGGGGGCGGACACCGGGGAGCTGTTTTTT.

The chain links TRBV3-1 (or the pseudogene TRBV3-2) to TRBJ2-2, with 7 nucleotides matching TRBD2. The V and J ends lost 4 bases and 6 bases, in that order; junction bases with no gene match: 2. Per germline, CDR1 LGHDT and CDR2 YNNKEL (reference sequence). CDR3 size: 13 residues. The CDR3 DNA reads TGTGCCAGCAGCCCTCGGGGGGCCGGGGAGCTGTTTTTT. Protein sequence: CASSPRGAGELFF.

The V and J genes are TRBV9 and TRBJ2-2; D is possibly TRBD2 (6 bases). V shed 5 bases and J shed 8 bases, with 16 bases lying between them. The CDR3 spans 14 residues. Germline assignment: CDR1 SGDLS and CDR2 YYNGEE. CDR3 region: CASRSGLADGELFF. The CDR3 DNA follows: TGTGCCAGCAGATCGGGACTCGCCGATGGGGAGCTGTTTTTT. Supplemented by reference TRBV9 and TRBJ2-2, the full variable domain reads DSGVTQTPKHLITATGQRVTLRCSPRSGDLSVYWYQQSLDQGLQFLIQYYNGEERAKGNILERFSAQQFPDLHSELNLSSLELGDSALYFCASRSGLADGELFFGEGSRLTVL.

As DNA, the CDR3 is TGCAGTGCTAGTAAGGGGGCTTTTGAAAAACTGTTTTTT. Translating gives CSASKGAFEKLFF. The chain couples TRBV20-1 to TRBJ1-4, with 7 positions matching TRBD1. The trim removed 3 bases at V and 7 bases at J, leaving 5 bases unmatched. Per germline, CDR1 DFQATT and CDR2 SNEGSKA (reference sequence). This CDR3 is 13 amino acids long.

The chain combines TRBV6-5 with TRBJ2-1, with D possibly being TRBD1 (5 bases). The germline gives CDR1 MNHEY, CDR2 SVGAGI. The CDR3 spans 15 residues. The V and J ends lost 3 bases and 10 bases respectively, with 19 bases between them. CDR3 nucleotide sequence: TGTGCCAGCAGTTATTTTTCAGGGTCTGGGAAGGAGCAGTTCTTC. Its protein is CASSYFSGSGKEQFF.

The V and J genes are TRBV9 and TRBJ2-2, with D maybe TRBD2 (5 bases). This CDR3 comprises 15 residues. V lost 0 bases, J lost 7 bases, and 13 bases lay in between. Germline V gene sequence: CDR1 SGDLS, CDR2 YYNGEE. The CDR3 loop is CASSVGEGVSGELFF. The CDR3 DNA reads TGTGCCAGCAGCGTAGGTGAGGGAGTCAGCGGGGAGCTGTTTTTT.

The J gene is TRBJ2-5, the V gene TRBV4-1; a weak D match, TRBD1 (6 bases). Trimming left V 0 bases short and J 2 bases short, with 10 bases between. Germline loops: CDR1 MGHRA, CDR2 YSYEKL. This CDR3 comprises 15 residues. The CDR3 loop reads CASSQDPGQQETQYF. The CDR3 DNA is TGCGCCAGCAGCCAAGATCCAGGACAGCAAGAGACCCAGTACTTC.

The chain couples TRBV7-7 to TRBJ2-3, with TRBD2 matching 13 bases. The trim removed 4 bases at V and 4 bases at J, leaving 5 bases unmatched. The germline V gene encodes CDR1 SSHAT and CDR2 FNYEAQ (reference sequence). CDR3 size: 16 residues. CDR3 loop: CASSSGTSGMADTQYF. CDR3 sequence (DNA): TGTGCCAGCAGCTCCGGGACTAGCGGGATGGCAGATACGCAGTATTTT.

This chain links TRBV7-9 with TRBJ2-3, with 11 bases lining up with TRBD1. This CDR3 spans 14 amino acids. The ends lost 5 bases at V and 3 bases at J; junction bases unmatched: 1. Germline V gives CDR1 SEHNR, CDR2 FQNEAQ (reference sequence). This CDR3 reads CASSRDRGTDTQYF. The CDR3 DNA is TGTGCCAGCAGCCGGGACAGGGGGACAGATACGCAGTATTTT.

The table lists this clone with a few counts. V gene TRBV28 combines with J gene TRBJ1-2; possible D gene TRBD1, 6 bases. In germline, CDR1 is MDHEN, CDR2 SYDVKM. V was trimmed by 4 bases and J by 4 bases, leaving 16 bases between them. CDR3 length: 15 amino acids. The CDR3 loop is CASSSHGQSAYGYTF. Written as DNA, the CDR3 is TGTGCCAGCAGTTCCCACGGACAGTCGGCCTATGGCTACACCTTC.

The J gene is TRBJ2-5, the V gene TRBV15; possible D gene TRBD1, 5 bases. Trimming removed 0 bases at V and 1 base at J, with 9 bases between. The germline V gene encodes CDR1 LNHNV and CDR2 YYDKDF (reference sequence). There are 15 residues in the CDR3. The CDR3 region is CATSRESQGQETQYF. The DNA of the CDR3 is TGTGCCACCAGCAGAGAGTCGCAGGGCCAAGAGACCCAGTACTTC.

The CDR3 loop reads CASRFTGSDTQYF. The CDR3 DNA reads as TGCGCCAGCAGGTTTACAGGGTCAGATACGCAGTATTTT. The rearrangement uses TRBV5-1 and TRBJ2-3; D is perhaps TRBD1 (6 bases). The germline gives CDR1 SGHRS, CDR2 YFSETQ. The V end was cut by 5 bases, the J end by 4 bases, with 11 bases between. The CDR3 is 13 amino acids.

The gene calls are TRBV3-1 (or the pseudogene TRBV3-2) and TRBJ1-1; 8 bases are a match to TRBD1. The germline CDR1 and CDR2 sequences are LGHDT and YNNKEL (reference sequence). The CDR3 contains 17 residues. V lost 1 base to trimming and J lost 4 bases; unmatched junction nucleotides: 11. The CDR3 loop is CASSQGYRGDVGTEAFF. CDR3 in DNA: TGTGCCAGCAGCCAAGGGTACAGGGGGGACGTAGGCACTGAAGCTTTCTTT.

The chain employs TRBV28 and TRBJ2-4, with D uncertain. This CDR3 spans 15 amino acids. V was clipped by 1 base and J by 8 bases, with 15 bases between them. Looked up from germline, CDR1 is MDHEN and CDR2 is SYDVKM. This CDR3 reads CASSLSYPTPDIQYF. CDR3 sequence (DNA): TGTGCCAGCAGTTTATCCTACCCAACCCCGGACATTCAGTACTTC.

V and J are TRBV2 and TRBJ2-2, with 10 bases fitting TRBD2. V gave up 10 bases and J gave up 1 base; unmatched junction bases: 9. The CDR3 loop spans 16 amino acids. In germline, CDR1 is SNHLY, CDR2 FYNNEI. Here the CDR3 reads CATPVAGGQNTGELFF. The CDR3 nucleotides are TGTGCCACCCCCGTAGCGGGAGGACAGAACACCGGGGAGCTGTTTTTT.